This T cell receptor (beta chain) was captured by sequencing in a study of cytomegalovirus exposure and HLA in healthy donors. Primers included in the PCR were 60 Vbeta and 13 Jbeta primers. The method was immunoSEQ multiplex PCR; TCRdb's version includes in-frame clones alone and lacks a portion of them. The sample carries approximately 130,000 clones, about four fifths recorded once. This CDR3 spans 16 amino acids. Germline lookup yields CDR1 PRHDT and CDR2 FYEKMQ (reference sequence). With 3 bases clipped from V and 2 bases from J, the junction kept 2 bases outside the gene matches. A word on this clone: Its antigen is still unknown.

Study-wide results and caveats: Reportedly, TCR beta sequences accurately predicted HLA-A and HLA-B alleles in most subjects. Because they were indistinguishable, some V segments, including TRBV6-2 and TRBV6-3, were excluded. It was only CMV serostatus that was available as immune exposure information. Across donors, presence/absence analyses took sequencing depth to be roughly uniform.

The sequencing input was PBMCs. The source of this sequence is a man younger than 35 in good health and CMV-seronegative. This chain uses TRBV13 with TRBJ2-3; the match to TRBD2 covers 13 bases. The CDR3 DNA reads as TGTGCCAGCAGCTTGGGACTAGCGGGGAACACAGATACGCAGTATTTT. Protein sequence: CASSLGLAGNTDTQYF.